This T cell receptor (beta chain) was sequenced in a study of shared clonotypes between healthy human individuals. The CDR3 totals 16 residues. Germline V lookup: CDR1 SGHRS, CDR2 YFSETQ. Trimming removed 3 bases from V and 6 bases from J; junction bases left unmatched: 8. All donors were healthy HIV-negative adults lacking recent acute infections or vaccinations. Clones were read by immunoSEQ multiplex PCR, and TCRdb kept only the in-frame ones, dropping some. In the table there are over 1.4 million clones, 96% of which are singletons. Sequences were obtained from naive CD4+ T cells sorted from blood. Subset indicated: CD45RA+ positively selected. This TCR derives from a man between 25 and 39 years old in good health. The rearrangement links TRBV5-1 to TRBJ2-2; 10 positions match TRBD2. In nucleotides, the CDR3 is TGCGCCAGCAGCTCGAAAGCGGGAGGGCCGGCCGGGGAGCTGTTTTTT. This encodes CASSSKAGGPAGELFF.